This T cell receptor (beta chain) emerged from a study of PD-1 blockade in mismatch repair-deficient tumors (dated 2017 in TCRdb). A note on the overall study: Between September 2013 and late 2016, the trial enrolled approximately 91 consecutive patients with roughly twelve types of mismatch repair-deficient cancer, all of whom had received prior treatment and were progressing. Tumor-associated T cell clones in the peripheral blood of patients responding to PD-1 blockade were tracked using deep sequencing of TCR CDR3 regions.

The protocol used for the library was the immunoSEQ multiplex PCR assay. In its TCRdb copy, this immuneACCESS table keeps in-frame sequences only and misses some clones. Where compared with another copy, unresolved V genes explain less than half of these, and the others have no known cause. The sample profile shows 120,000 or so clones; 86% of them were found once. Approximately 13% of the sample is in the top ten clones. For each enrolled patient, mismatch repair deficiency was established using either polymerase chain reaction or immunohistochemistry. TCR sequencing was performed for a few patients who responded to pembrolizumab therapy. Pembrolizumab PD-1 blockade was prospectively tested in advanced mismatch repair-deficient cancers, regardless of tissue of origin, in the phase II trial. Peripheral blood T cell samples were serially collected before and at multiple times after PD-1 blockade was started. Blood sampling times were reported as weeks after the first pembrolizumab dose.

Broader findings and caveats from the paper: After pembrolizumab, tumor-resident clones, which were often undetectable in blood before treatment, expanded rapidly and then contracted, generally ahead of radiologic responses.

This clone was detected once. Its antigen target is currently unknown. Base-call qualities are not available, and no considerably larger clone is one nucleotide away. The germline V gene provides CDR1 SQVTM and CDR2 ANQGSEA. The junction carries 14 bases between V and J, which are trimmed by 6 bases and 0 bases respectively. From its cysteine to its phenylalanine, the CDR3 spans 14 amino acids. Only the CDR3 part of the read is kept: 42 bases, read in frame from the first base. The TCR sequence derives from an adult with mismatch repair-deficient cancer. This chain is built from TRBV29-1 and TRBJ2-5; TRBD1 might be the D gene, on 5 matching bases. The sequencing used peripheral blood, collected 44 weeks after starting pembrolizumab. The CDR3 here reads CSVHNRQNQETQYF. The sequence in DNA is TGCAGCGTCCATAACAGACAGAACCAAGAGACCCAGTACTTC.